This T cell receptor (beta chain) was obtained from a study of blood T cell repertoires in COVID-19. Study information: Samples taken during acute and convalescent COVID-19 were collected in the United States, Italy and Spain.

In the original workflow: Amplified reference gene primers provided the basis for estimating nucleated cell counts. Data came from immunoSEQ multiplex PCR; TCRdb stores just in-frame clones and leaves some out. That table is the source of V, J and clone size, and D and trimming were worked out from the DNA. There are under 250,000 clones in the sample; approximately 80% occur only once, and 3.4% lies in the top ten. Input material: peripheral blood. The TCR comes from a woman younger than 35 with acute or convalescent COVID-19.

The CDR3 here is CASSTQGSNYGYTF. The DNA for the CDR3 is TGTGCCAGTAGTACACAGGGTTCTAACTATGGCTACACCTTC. The V gene is TRBV19, the J gene TRBJ1-2; perhaps TRBD1 as D (6 bases). Trimming took off 4 bases at V and 0 bases at J, with 9 bases between the two ends. Germline V lookup: CDR1 LNHDA, CDR2 SQIVND (reference sequence). The CDR3 is 14 amino acids.